The 31 T cell receptor beta chains reported below all come from one sample, sequenced in a study of T cell repertoires in cytomegalovirus infection (dated by TCRdb to the late 2010s). Reads for this sample came from an Illumina HiSeq 1500. TCRdb took the public reads, trimmed them with fastp at Q25, ran MiXCR for clone calling and kept in-frame beta chains. Every entry covers one CDR3 protein and lists the most common genes and DNA from its rows. Across this sample there are fewer than 400,000 distinct CDR3 sequences, with about a sixth seen only once. 8.5% to 10% of the sample comes from the top ten. Sequencing input: PBMCs. All receptors derive from a human donor in good health (CMV status not recorded). Some clones in this sample may be carry-over from other donors' samples.

V is TRBV7-2 and J is TRBJ1-5; D is ambiguous. The germline V gene has CDR1 SGHTA and CDR2 FQGNSA. The ends were cut back, 5 bases at V and 6 bases at J, with 11 bases in the middle. The CDR3 is 13 amino acids. CDR3 region: CASSPSVAQPQHF. The CDR3 DNA sequence: TGTGCCAGCAGCCCCAGTGTGGCTCAGCCCCAGCATTTT. The variable domain in full, with the rest retrieved from reference TRBV7-2 and TRBJ1-5, is GAGVSQSPSNKVTEKGKDVELRCDPISGHTALYWYRQSLGQGLEFLIYFQGNSAPDKSGLPSDRFSAERTGGSVSTLTIQRTQQEDSAVYLCASSPSVAQPQHFGDGTRLSIL.

This clonotype has just one count. The chain employs TRBV7-3 and TRBJ1-1; D is perhaps TRBD1 (5 bases). CDR3 size: 13 residues. Trimming removed 11 bases from V and 3 bases from J, with 16 bases in between. The germline V gene encodes CDR1 SGHTA and CDR2 FQGTGA. CDR3 coding DNA: TGTGCCGGGGGGGAAACGGAGGACACTGAAGCTTTCTTT. This codes for CAGGETEDTEAFF.

This clonotype has at least ten counts. The chain is built from TRBV19 and TRBJ1-6; D not certain. CDR3 length equals 12 residues. From germline, CDR1 is LNHDA and CDR2 SQIVND (reference sequence). V was pared by 11 bases and J by 5 bases, with 10 bases between. CDR3: CAGRPHNSPLHF. The CDR3 region has the DNA TGTGCCGGCAGACCCCATAATTCACCCCTCCACTTT.

This chain uses TRBV2 with TRBJ1-1; D not resolved. The CDR3 is 13 residues long. V was trimmed by 4 bases and J by 0 bases, leaving 6 bases between them. Per germline, CDR1 SNHLY and CDR2 FYNNEI. CDR3 amino acids: CASSGEVNTEAFF. For the CDR3, the DNA is TGTGCCAGCAGTGGCGAAGTGAACACTGAAGCTTTCTTT.

This clonotype has ten or more counts. The chain carries TRBV7-2 and TRBJ2-5, with 12 bases fitting TRBD2. With V trimmed by 5 bases and J by 5 bases, 12 bases remained unmatched. Germline V gene sequence: CDR1 SGHTA, CDR2 FQGNSA. This CDR3 region has 17 residues. CDR3 region: CASSPRPTSGSGETQYF. CDR3 coding DNA: TGTGCCAGCAGCCCCCGTCCGACTAGCGGGAGCGGGGAGACCCAGTACTTC.

This clonotype has only a few counts. J is TRBJ1-1 and V is TRBV5-5; D call uncertain. This CDR3 is 13 amino acids long. Trimming pared 2 bases from V and 3 bases from J, leaving 8 bases between. CDR1 and CDR2 from the germline V gene are SGHKS and YYEKEE (reference sequence). For the CDR3, the DNA is TGTGCCAGCAGCTTATCAAGGTACACTGAAGCTTTCTTT. Protein sequence: CASSLSRYTEAFF. Combining the CDR3 with reference TRBV5-5 and TRBJ1-1 gives the whole variable domain DAGVTQSPTHLIKTRGQQVTLRCSPISGHKSVSWYQQVLGQGPQFIFQYYEKEERGRGNFPDRFSARQFPNYSSELNVNALLLGDSALYLCASSLSRYTEAFFGQGTRLTVV.

This clonotype has ten or more counts. The chain couples TRBV7-2 to TRBJ2-7, with TRBD2 matching over 14 bases. From germline, CDR1 is SGHTA and CDR2 FQGNSA. The CDR3 extends over 15 amino acids. V lost 3 bases and J lost 7; bases outside the gene matches: 5. CDR3 nucleotide sequence: TGTGCCAGCAGCTTGGGACTAGCGGGAGTGAGTGAGCAGTACTTC. Encoded protein: CASSLGLAGVSEQYF.

V is TRBV28 and J is TRBJ2-5; TRBD1 agrees at 7 bases. Germline V gives CDR1 MDHEN, CDR2 SYDVKM. The CDR3 sequence is 15 residues long. V lost 7 bases to trimming and J lost 4 bases; unmatched junction nucleotides: 12. The CDR3 DNA reads TGTGCCAGCACAGAAACGGGACAGCTTAGAGAGACCCAGTACTTC. Its protein is CASTETGQLRETQYF.

There are a few counts of this clonotype. V usage is TRBV12-3 or TRBV12-4 and J usage is TRBJ2-1, with TRBD2 as a possible D gene (5 bases). V was pared by 6 bases and J by 5 bases, with 20 bases between. The CDR3 sequence is 16 residues long. The CDR3: CASRFSSSGTDNEQFF. Here the CDR3 DNA reads TGTGCCAGCAGGTTCTCATCCAGCGGAACGGACAATGAGCAGTTCTTC.

In this sample, this clonotype turned up many times. CDR3 residues: CASSPDRETQYF. The CDR3 region has the DNA TGTGCCAGCAGCCCAGACAGAGAGACCCAGTACTTC. This chain joins TRBV7-2 and TRBJ2-5, with a possible D match to TRBD1 (5 bases). The germline V gene has CDR1 SGHTA and CDR2 FQGNSA. V was shortened by 5 bases and J by 4 bases, with 8 bases between the two germline ends. This CDR3 has 12 amino acids. The whole variable domain, remainder taken from reference TRBV7-2 and TRBJ2-5, is GAGVSQSPSNKVTEKGKDVELRCDPISGHTALYWYRQSLGQGLEFLIYFQGNSAPDKSGLPSDRFSAERTGGSVSTLTIQRTQQEDSAVYLCASSPDRETQYFGPGTRLLVL.

The J gene is TRBJ2-3, the V gene TRBV6-2 or TRBV6-3, with 7 positions matching TRBD2. The ends lost 6 bases at V and 6 bases at J; junction bases unmatched: 9. This CDR3 is built from 14 residues. Germline V lookup: CDR1 MNHEY, CDR2 SVGEGT. The DNA of the CDR3 is TGTGCCAGCAGCTACGGGGGGTCCGCGGATACGCAGTATTTT. This sequence encodes CASSYGGSADTQYF.

This clonotype showed up just a few times. The genes are TRBV5-4 and TRBJ2-7; no reliable D call. V gave up 1 base and J gave up 4 bases, with 15 bases separating them. CDR3 length equals 15 residues. Looked up from germline, CDR1 is SGHNT and CDR2 is YYREEE (reference sequence). This CDR3 reads CASSLTSDGLYEQYF. CDR3 DNA: TGTGCCAGCAGCTTGACCTCCGACGGATTATACGAGCAGTACTTC.

This chain connects TRBV6-1 to TRBJ2-1; D remains ambiguous. The CDR3 sequence is 13 residues long. V lost 2 bases, J lost 2 bases, and 4 bases lay in between. Looked up from germline, CDR1 is MNHNS and CDR2 is SASEGT. The CDR3 loop is CASSELTYNEQFF. For the CDR3, the DNA is TGTGCCAGCAGTGAATTAACCTACAATGAGCAGTTCTTC.

The chain links TRBV7-9 to TRBJ1-4; TRBD1 is a possible D gene (5 bases). V was trimmed by 5 bases and J by 5 bases, leaving 18 bases between them. The germline V gene has CDR1 SEHNR and CDR2 FQNEAQ (reference sequence). The CDR3 has 16 amino acids. CDR3 in amino acids: CASSPPRQGPNEKLFF. The DNA of the CDR3 is TGTGCCAGCAGCCCCCCCCGGCAGGGCCCAAATGAAAAACTGTTTTTT.

This clonotype was counted between two and nine times. The chain carries TRBV5-1 and TRBJ2-5, with unresolved D. V lost 3 bases and J lost 3, with 15 bases in between. The CDR3 is 15 residues long. Germline V gene sequence: CDR1 SGHRS, CDR2 YFSETQ. CDR3 sequence (DNA): TGCGCCAGCAGCTCACCGTCAGTAACCGAAGAGACCCAGTACTTC. Protein product: CASSSPSVTEETQYF.

The sample holds a few counts of this clonotype. The DNA for the CDR3 is TGTGCCAGCAGCTCCCATCAGGGGAGCGTTTACCCCAATGAGCAGTTCTTC. Amino acid sequence: CASSSHQGSVYPNEQFF. V usage is TRBV7-6 and J usage is TRBJ2-1; tentative D call: TRBD1 (6 bases). Germline CDR1 and CDR2: SGHVS and FNYEAQ. This CDR3 region has 17 residues. V gave up 4 bases and J gave up 6 bases, with 22 bases separating them. Using reference TRBV7-6 and TRBJ2-1 for the parts outside the CDR3, the full variable domain is GAGVSQSPRYKVTKRGQDVALRCDPISGHVSLYWYRQALGQGPEFLTYFNYEAQQDKSGLPNDRFSAERPEGSISTLTIQRTEQRDSAMYRCASSSHQGSVYPNEQFFGPGTRLTVL.

The gene calls are TRBV7-6 and TRBJ1-4; D might be TRBD1 (5 bases). Germline values: CDR1 SGHVS, CDR2 FNYEAQ. CDR3 length: 13 amino acids. V lost 5 bases, J lost 10 bases, and 14 bases lay in between. The CDR3 here is CASSAGRAGKLFF. The DNA for the CDR3 is TGTGCCAGCAGCGCAGGGAGGGCTGGAAAACTGTTTTTT.

This clonotype has ten or more counts. The V call is TRBV12-3 or TRBV12-4, the J call TRBJ2-3; 7 positions agree with TRBD2. The junction had 5 bases not matched to a gene; V was cut back by 4 bases and J by 4 bases. This CDR3 comprises 14 residues. DNA for the CDR3: TGTGCCAGCAGTTGGACTAGTCCCTCAGATACGCAGTATTTT. Amino acid sequence: CASSWTSPSDTQYF.

This clonotype was detected ten times or more. The chain combines TRBV4-3 with TRBJ1-5; D gene ambiguous. Germline CDR1 reads LGHNA; CDR2 reads YSLEER. V gave up 1 base and J gave up 1 base, with 2 bases separating them. The CDR3 is 13 residues long. The DNA of the CDR3 is TGCGCCAGCAGCCAAGCCAGCAATCAGCCCCAGCATTTT. As protein: CASSQASNQPQHF.

This clonotype was found many times. This sequence joins TRBV20-1 and TRBJ2-1; 9 bases are shared with TRBD1. Germline V gives CDR1 DFQATT, CDR2 SNEGSKA (reference sequence). The CDR3 is 18 amino acids. V trimming: 6 bases; J trimming: 0 bases; junction bases outside the gene matches: 15. This CDR3 reads CSARVPGQGLSSYNEQFF. CDR3 in DNA: TGCAGTGCCCGAGTCCCGGGACAGGGACTCAGCTCCTACAATGAGCAGTTCTTC.

This rearrangement joins TRBV30 to TRBJ1-5; 7 bases are shared with TRBD1. V trimming: 5 bases; J trimming: 2 bases; junction bases outside the gene matches: 3. There are 13 residues in the CDR3. From germline, CDR1 is GTSNPN and CDR2 SVGIG (reference sequence). CDR3 region: CAWGGQGNQPQHF. DNA of the CDR3: TGTGCCTGGGGCGGACAGGGCAATCAGCCCCAGCATTTT.

The sample holds a few counts of this clonotype. The chain employs TRBV7-9 and TRBJ2-7; D remains ambiguous. V was clipped by 5 bases and J by 1 base, with 12 bases between them. Germline CDR1 reads SEHNR; CDR2 reads FQNEAQ (reference sequence). The CDR3 covers 14 residues. The CDR3 DNA reads as TGTGCCAGCAGCCCGGACGGCGGATCCTACGAGCAGTACTTC. It is translated as CASSPDGGSYEQYF.

This clonotype was picked up one time. The chain uses TRBV28 and TRBJ2-1, with 9 bases identical to TRBD2. The CDR3 length is 16 residues. V was clipped by 2 bases and J by 2 bases; unmatched bases: 4. Per germline, CDR1 MDHEN and CDR2 SYDVKM. In DNA form, the CDR3 reads TGTGCCAGCAGTTTACTAGCGGGAACCCCCTACAATGAGCAGTTCTTC. Amino acids: CASSLLAGTPYNEQFF. Looking up the rest from reference TRBV28 and TRBJ2-1 gives the full variable domain: DVKVTQSSRYLVKRTGEKVFLECVQDMDHENMFWYRQDPGLGLRLIYFSYDVKMKEKGDIPEGYSVSREKKERFSLILESASTNQTSMYLCASSLLAGTPYNEQFFGPGTRLTVL.

This clonotype has ten or more counts. The chain uses TRBV11-2 and TRBJ1-2; D gene unclear. In germline, CDR1 is SGHAT, CDR2 FQNNGV. V was trimmed by 5 bases and J by 7 bases, leaving 14 bases between them. The CDR3 spans 13 residues. CDR3 protein: CASSLSSSGGYTF. In DNA, the CDR3 is TGTGCCAGCAGCCTGTCGTCCTCGGGTGGCTACACCTTC.

This clonotype was seen many times. The gene calls are TRBV11-2 and TRBJ2-7; no clear D gene. Trimming removed 4 bases from V and 0 bases from J, with 10 bases in between. CDR1 SGHAT and CDR2 FQNNGV come from the germline V gene. The CDR3 is made up of 14 amino acids. CDR3 loop: CASSSLISSYEQYF. The CDR3 nucleotides read TGTGCCAGCAGCTCCCTTATTAGCTCCTACGAGCAGTACTTC.

In its sample, this clonotype was seen many times. The chain employs TRBV7-6 and TRBJ2-5; no definite D call. Trimming left V 2 bases short and J 1 base short, with 11 bases between. The germline gives CDR1 SGHVS, CDR2 FNYEAQ. There are 15 residues in the CDR3. The CDR3 loop is CASSLRSLGQETQYF. In DNA, the CDR3 is TGTGCCAGCAGCTTACGGTCCCTGGGCCAAGAGACCCAGTACTTC. Supplemented by reference TRBV7-6 and TRBJ2-5, the full variable domain reads GAGVSQSPRYKVTKRGQDVALRCDPISGHVSLYWYRQALGQGPEFLTYFNYEAQQDKSGLPNDRFSAERPEGSISTLTIQRTEQRDSAMYRCASSLRSLGQETQYFGPGTRLLVL.

This clonotype was detected many times. The chain joins TRBV4-3 to TRBJ2-1, with 10 positions matching TRBD2. This CDR3 is built from 17 residues. Germline lookup yields CDR1 LGHNA and CDR2 YSLEER. V shed 1 base, J shed 5 bases, and the junction held 8 bases outside the gene matches. The DNA of the CDR3 is TGCGCCAGCAGCCAAGCCTACAAAGCGGGAGGGCACAATGAGCAGTTCTTC. Translated, it gives CASSQAYKAGGHNEQFF.

This clonotype showed up many times. The rearrangement uses TRBV7-9 and TRBJ1-1, with 7 bases matching TRBD1. Germline values: CDR1 SEHNR, CDR2 FQNEAQ (reference sequence). V shed 5 bases, J shed 4 bases, and the junction held 13 bases outside the gene matches. The CDR3 is 16 amino acids. This CDR3 reads CASSPRAGGSGTEAFF. The CDR3 DNA follows: TGTGCCAGCAGCCCGAGAGCAGGGGGATCAGGCACTGAAGCTTTCTTT.

This clonotype was seen many times. This rearrangement joins TRBV7-9 to TRBJ2-1; 9 nucleotides line up with TRBD1. Germline V gene data show CDR1 as SEHNR and CDR2 as FQNEAQ (reference sequence). This CDR3 comprises 14 residues. The V and J ends lost 7 bases and 8 bases, in that order; junction bases with no gene match: 9. For the CDR3, the DNA is TGTGCCAGCACCCCGGACAGGGGACCCCATGAGCAGTTCTTC. Translation gives CASTPDRGPHEQFF.

This clonotype has a count of ten or more. The chain employs TRBV11-2 and TRBJ2-1; 10 bases line up with TRBD1. This CDR3 spans 16 amino acids. Germline CDR1 is SGHAT and CDR2 is FQNNGV. Germline trimming cut 5 bases from V and 0 bases from J; bases unmatched to any gene: 4. The CDR3 sequence is CASSVTGGASYNEQFF. The CDR3 DNA reads TGTGCCAGCAGCGTGACAGGGGGCGCCTCCTACAATGAGCAGTTCTTC.

The chain links TRBV12-3 or TRBV12-4 to TRBJ1-1; no clear D. The CDR3 is 14 residues long. V lost 7 bases to trimming and J lost 4 bases, with 16 bases between them. CDR3 in DNA: TGTGCCAGCACTCCGAGGGTGGGTAGCACTGAAGCTTTCTTT. This sequence encodes CASTPRVGSTEAFF.